The rows below give T cell receptor beta chains drawn from one sample of a study of T-cell reconstitution after alpha-beta-depleted transplantation in children. Each CDR3 protein gets one entry after TCRdb re-called the PCR reads with MiXCR. Seen here are about 310,000 distinct CDR3 sequences, 20% to 30% observed once, and the top ten hold roughly 11%. The input for sequencing was PBMCs, mostly from graft donor cells, taken 180 days after TCRalphabeta/CD19-depleted stem cell transplant. Receptor source: a male patient between 5 and 17 years old who had a stem cell transplant for acute lymphoblastic leukemia, so the T cells may come from the graft donor. The CDR3 runs from the conserved cysteine through the conserved F or W. A D gene is named only where the DNA matches it firmly. The size entry is marked missing in some rows and otherwise reads once, few, many or a size class.

CDR3 protein	CDR3 DNA	V gene	J gene	clone size	D gene
CASSFRERENPMGTDTQYF	TGTGCCAGCAGCTTCCGCGAGCGGGAGAACCCCATGGGGACAGATACGCAGTATTTT	TRBV21-1	TRBJ2-3	few	-
CSARAPPRGRAGDGQYF	TGCAGTGCTAGAGCCCCGCCCCGCGGGAGGGCCGGGGACGGGCAGTACTTC	TRBV20-1	TRBJ2-7	-	TRBD2
CASSQVGGSTEAFF	TGTGCCAGCAGCCAAGTAGGCGGAAGTACTGAAGCTTTCTTT	TRBV14	TRBJ1-1	-	-
CASSWRGQGMTPTQYF	TGTGCCAGCAGCTGGCGGGGACAGGGTATGACTCCGACCCAGTACTTC	TRBV7-9	TRBJ2-5	few	TRBD1
CASSVGGGYNSPLHF	TGTGCCAGCAGCGTAGGGGGTGGTTATAATTCACCCCTCCACTTT	TRBV9	TRBJ1-6	-	-
CCARTSGSYSYNEQFF	TGCTGTGCTCGGACTAGCGGGAGTTACTCCTACAATGAGCAGTTCTTC	TRBV20-1	TRBJ2-1	-	TRBD2
CASSPVRTSTDTQYF	TGTGCCAGCAGCCCGGTCCGTACCTCAACAGATACGCAGTATTTT	TRBV7-2	TRBJ2-3	-	-
CSADSGTYGGETQYF	TGCAGCGCTGACTCCGGGACCTACGGGGGAGAGACCCAGTACTTC	TRBV29-1	TRBJ2-5	many	-
CSVALAGGRRETQYF	TGCAGCGTTGCCCTAGCGGGAGGCCGCCGGGAGACCCAGTACTTC	TRBV29-1	TRBJ2-5	-	TRBD2
CASSLLVNPTDTQYF	TGTGCCAGCAGTTTACTAGTAAACCCCACAGATACGCAGTATTTT	TRBV12-3/TRBV12-4	TRBJ2-3	many	-
CASESGAHPSGSKNIQYF	TGTGCCAGCGAAAGCGGGGCCCACCCGAGTGGGTCCAAAAACATTCAGTACTTC	TRBV12-3/TRBV12-4	TRBJ2-4	many	TRBD2
CASSSFLGLAGGYTGELFF	TGTGCCAGCAGCTCCTTTCTCGGACTAGCGGGAGGCTACACCGGGGAGCTGTTTTTT	TRBV5-6	TRBJ2-2	-	TRBD2
CASRRLSGFSYEQYF	TGTGCCAGCAGACGCCTTAGCGGGTTCTCCTACGAGCAGTACTTC	TRBV6-2/TRBV6-3	TRBJ2-7	few	TRBD2
CASSRQGREQYF	TGTGCCAGCAGCCGCCAGGGGCGAGAGCAGTACTTC	TRBV13	TRBJ2-7	few	-
CSASGGPSWALHF	TGCAGTGCCAGCGGAGGGCCTTCCTGGGCCCTCCACTTT	TRBV20-1	TRBJ1-6	-	-
CASPGPYGSSYNEQFF	TGTGCCAGCCCCGGGCCCTACGGGAGTTCCTACAATGAGCAGTTCTTC	TRBV6-1	TRBJ2-1	few	-
CASSLGVLAGAGETQYF	TGTGCCAGCAGCTTAGGTGTATTAGCGGGAGCGGGCGAGACCCAGTACTTC	TRBV13	TRBJ2-5	few	TRBD2
CASSLARGLYGYTF	TGCGCCAGCAGCTTGGCACGGGGCCTCTATGGCTACACCTTC	TRBV5-1	TRBJ1-2	few	-
CASSRFGAGGPNEQFF	TGTGCCAGCAGCCGGTTCGGAGCGGGAGGACCCAATGAGCAGTTCTTC	TRBV4-2	TRBJ2-1	-	TRBD2
CASEGGLPPLHF	TGTGCCAGCGAGGGGGGGCTTCCACCCCTCCACTTT	TRBV12-3/TRBV12-4	TRBJ1-6	few	-
CASSPHTADTQYF	TGTGCCAGCAGCCCCCATACGGCGGATACGCAGTATTTT	TRBV14	TRBJ2-3	few	-
CSGRGGLAFHTQYF	TGCAGTGGTAGGGGTGGACTAGCCTTTCATACGCAGTATTTT	TRBV20-1	TRBJ2-3	many	TRBD2
CASTQGLANTGELSF	TGTGCCAGTACCCAAGGGCTAGCGAACACCGGGGAGCTGTCTTTT	TRBV19	TRBJ2-2	-	-
CSVDWGDYEQYF	TGCAGCGTTGACTGGGGGGACTACGAGCAGTACTTC	TRBV29-1	TRBJ2-7	many	-
CASSVGRTEDEQYF	TGCGCCAGCAGTGTTGGGAGGACGGAGGACGAGCAGTACTTC	TRBV10-1	TRBJ2-7	-	-
CSARVGPSTDTQYF	TGCAGTGCTAGAGTGGGACCTAGCACAGATACGCAGTATTTT	TRBV20-1	TRBJ2-3	few	-
CASSSRTGGRTDTQYF	TGTGCCAGCAGCTCTCGGACAGGGGGGAGGACAGATACGCAGTATTTT	TRBV7-2	TRBJ2-3	-	TRBD1
CASSGPGTSGRTERHNEQFF	TGTGCCAGCAGTGGGCCCGGGACTAGCGGGAGGACAGAACGACACAATGAGCAGTTCTTC	TRBV12-3/TRBV12-4	TRBJ2-1	-	TRBD2
CASSLEVYNQPQHF	TGTGCCAGCAGCTTAGAAGTCTACAATCAGCCCCAGCATTTT	TRBV7-2	TRBJ1-5	few	-
CASSLVLTGRETQYF	TGCGCCAGCAGCTTGGTCCTTACCGGGAGGGAGACCCAGTACTTC	TRBV5-1	TRBJ2-5	few	TRBD2
CSVAIGPNEKLFF	TGCAGCGTTGCTATCGGGCCTAATGAAAAACTGTTTTTT	TRBV29-1	TRBJ1-4	few	-
CASSLTISGSTDTQYF	TGCGCCAGCAGCTTGACCATAAGCGGGAGTACAGATACGCAGTATTTT	TRBV5-1	TRBJ2-3	many	TRBD2
CASSPLGGSGETQYF	TGTGCCAGCAGCCCCCTCGGCGGGAGCGGAGAGACCCAGTACTTC	TRBV3-1	TRBJ2-5	few	TRBD2
CASSQNTEAFF	TGTGCCAGCAGCCAGAACACTGAAGCTTTCTTT	TRBV5-5	TRBJ1-1	-	-
CSARVYRGSSSYNEQFF	TGCAGCGCTAGAGTTTACAGGGGGTCCAGCTCCTACAATGAGCAGTTCTTC	TRBV20-1	TRBJ2-1	-	TRBD1
CASSLGGLASGRETQYF	TGTGCCAGCAGCTTAGGAGGCCTGGCTAGCGGGAGAGAGACCCAGTACTTC	TRBV7-9	TRBJ2-5	-	TRBD2
CASSQTSGRVSYNEQFF	TGCGCCAGCAGCCAAACTAGCGGGAGAGTCTCCTACAATGAGCAGTTCTTC	TRBV4-1	TRBJ2-1	-	TRBD2
CASSIWLAGMGVQYF	TGTGCCAGTAGTATCTGGCTAGCGGGTATGGGAGTGCAGTACTTC	TRBV19	TRBJ2-7	-	TRBD2
CASNTGGSDTQYF	TGTGCCAGCAACACCGGGGGGTCAGATACGCAGTATTTT	TRBV7-8	TRBJ2-3	-	TRBD2
CASSPVRGTVSYEQYF	TGTGCCAGCAGCCCAGTTCGTGGGACAGTCTCCTACGAGCAGTACTTC	TRBV11-2	TRBJ2-7	-	TRBD1
CASSPTRGRSNTEAFF	TGTGCCAGCAGCCCGACCCGGGGGAGGTCGAACACTGAAGCTTTCTTT	TRBV11-2	TRBJ1-1	-	-
CASSFGNEQFF	TGTGCCAGCAGTTTCGGCAATGAGCAGTTCTTC	TRBV27	TRBJ2-1	many	-
CASGRTGGITGELFF	TGTGCCAGCGGAAGAACAGGGGGCATCACCGGGGAGCTGTTTTTT	TRBV2	TRBJ2-2	few	TRBD1
CASSFLVTIYF	TGTGCCAGCAGTTTTCTTGTCACCATATATTTT	TRBV12-3/TRBV12-4	TRBJ1-3	-	-
CASSSSVWGLADTQYF	TGTGCCAGCAGCTCCTCAGTGTGGGGACTTGCAGATACGCAGTATTTT	TRBV7-2	TRBJ2-3	few	-
CASNPAVVTGELFF	TGTGCCAGCAACCCGGCGGTAGTGACCGGGGAGCTGTTTTTT	TRBV11-2	TRBJ2-2	few	-
CASSPRLNTGELFF	TGTGCCAGCAGCCCTCGCCTGAACACCGGGGAGCTGTTTTTT	TRBV7-9	TRBJ2-2	few	-
CASSVGKGTQGAPYNEQFF	TGTGCCAGCAGCGTAGGCAAGGGGACCCAGGGGGCCCCCTACAATGAGCAGTTCTTC	TRBV9	TRBJ2-1	-	TRBD1
CASSLAQQVWYF	TGCGCCAGCAGCTTGGCCCAGCAAGTATGGTATTTT	TRBV5-1	TRBJ2-3	-	-
CASSEEGIRDEHF	TGTGCCAGCAGTGAGGAGGGGATTAGGGACGAACATTTT	TRBV2	TRBJ1-5	-	-
CATSDAGTGYNEQFF	TGTGCCACCAGTGATGCCGGGACAGGCTACAATGAGCAGTTCTTC	TRBV24-1	TRBJ2-1	many	TRBD1
CSVEEPGWGNTEAFF	TGCAGCGTTGAAGAACCGGGCTGGGGGAACACTGAAGCTTTCTTT	TRBV29-1	TRBJ1-1	-	-